These 15 T cell receptor beta chains were sequenced from one sample in a study of T-cell reconstitution after alpha-beta-depleted transplantation in children. Molecular barcoding with unique molecular identifiers was used for the TCRbeta library. Using its own MiXCR run on the PCR reads, TCRdb lists one record per CDR3 protein. This table holds 500,000 to 650,000 distinct CDR3 sequences, roughly 10% found once. The source material was PBMCs, mostly from graft donor cells, sampled 180 days after TCRalphabeta/CD19-depleted stem cell transplant. The receptors originated from a female patient under 10 years old who had a stem cell transplant for aplastic anemia, so the T cells may come from the graft donor.

This clonotype has just a few counts. The chain couples TRBV7-2 to TRBJ2-2; no definite D call. Trimming shortened V by 1 base and J by 8 bases, and 14 bases separated the two germline ends. Germline values: CDR1 SGHTA, CDR2 FQGNSA. The CDR3 length is 15 residues. DNA of the CDR3: TGTGCCAGCAGCTTAGAGGCCGCCGGTATTGGGGAGCTGTTTTTT. Amino acids: CASSLEAAGIGELFF. Filled out from reference TRBV7-2 and TRBJ2-2, the complete variable domain reads GAGVSQSPSNKVTEKGKDVELRCDPISGHTALYWYRQSLGQGLEFLIYFQGNSAPDKSGLPSDRFSAERTGGSVSTLTIQRTQQEDSAVYLCASSLEAAGIGELFFGEGSRLTVL.

Comment on this clonotype: The junction differs from germline at one of its ends, possibly a read error. The chain links TRBV27 to TRBJ2-1; D remains unclear. Germline V gene sequence: CDR1 MNHEY, CDR2 SMNVEV (reference sequence). The CDR3 is made up of 13 amino acids. CDR3 nucleotides: TGTGCCAGCAGTTTATCGCGGTACAATGAGCACTTCTTC. Translated, it gives CASSLSRYNEHFF.

This clonotype was seen more than once but under ten times. The chain combines TRBV7-9 with TRBJ2-2; possibly TRBD1 or TRBD2 for D (6 bases each). This CDR3 contains 17 residues. The ends were cut back, 4 bases at V and 7 bases at J, with 22 bases in the middle. The germline V gene has CDR1 SEHNR and CDR2 FQNEAQ (reference sequence). DNA of the CDR3: TGTGCCAGCAGCTCCCAAGGAACAGGGAGGATTGGCGGGGAGCTGTTTTTT. Translated: CASSSQGTGRIGGELFF.

This chain connects TRBV7-2 to TRBJ1-2; a possible D gene is TRBD1 (5 bases). The CDR3 has 14 residues. V was pared by 1 base and J by 7 bases, with 13 bases between. Germline V gives CDR1 SGHTA, CDR2 FQGNSA. DNA for the CDR3: TGTGCCAGCAGCTTAGGGTCGATCGGGGGTGGCTACACCTTC. Residues: CASSLGSIGGGYTF.

This chain joins TRBV28 and TRBJ2-7, with D perhaps TRBD1 (6 bases). The CDR3 runs to 15 residues. Germline loops: CDR1 MDHEN, CDR2 SYDVKM. The V end was cut by 3 bases, the J end by 2 bases, with 14 bases between. CDR3 sequence (DNA): TGTGCCAGCAGTTTCACGGGACATAGTCCCTACGAGCAGTACGTC. This translates into CASSFTGHSPYEQYV.

The V call is TRBV7-8, the J call TRBJ2-1; D is ambiguous. The CDR3 contains 14 residues. Trimming removed 3 bases from V and 7 bases from J, with 13 bases in between. Germline loops: CDR1 SGHVS, CDR2 FQNEAQ. The CDR3 coding sequence is TGTGCCAGCAGCTTTACCAACCCCCGGAATGAGCAGTTCTTC. Encoded protein: CASSFTNPRNEQFF.

This clonotype was counted ten times or more. The chain carries TRBV5-1 and TRBJ2-7, with unresolved D. The CDR3 spans 13 residues. The ends were cut back, 4 bases at V and 2 bases at J, with 10 bases in the middle. The germline V gene has CDR1 SGHRS and CDR2 YFSETQ. The CDR3 DNA reads TGCGCCAGCAGCCTGGACCCCGCCTACGAGCAGTACGTC. Its protein product is CASSLDPAYEQYV.

In regard to this clonotype: This sequence may be a read error, since a much larger clone differs from it by one base. Written as DNA, the CDR3 is TGCAATGCTAGAGCCCACAACAATGAGCAGTTCTTC. Translating gives CNARAHNNEQFF. This rearrangement joins TRBV20-1 to TRBJ2-1; D gene ambiguous. The length of the CDR3 is 12 residues. From germline, CDR1 is DFQATT and CDR2 SNEGSKA (reference sequence).

The chain uses TRBV7-8 and TRBJ2-7; 7 bases match TRBD1. Germline assignment: CDR1 SGHVS and CDR2 FQNEAQ. The CDR3 spans 14 residues. V shed 5 bases and J 4 bases; nucleotides not matched to a gene: 8. This CDR3 is CASSPRQGGYEQYF. CDR3 bases: TGTGCCAGCAGCCCCCGACAGGGCGGATACGAGCAGTACTTC.

This clonotype was detected many times. The chain links TRBV5-5 to TRBJ1-5; TRBD1 agrees at 7 bases. Germline V lookup: CDR1 SGHKS, CDR2 YYEKEE (reference sequence). Losses at the gene ends were 2 bases for V and 3 bases for J; bases not matched to a gene: 2. There are 14 residues in the CDR3. CDR3 sequence: CASSFGQANQPQHF. CDR3 nucleotide sequence: TGTGCCAGCAGCTTCGGACAGGCCAATCAGCCCCAGCATTTT.

This clonotype was recorded a few times. The chain's CDR3 is CATSDVYAGGQEQFF. In nucleotides, the CDR3 is TGTGCCACCAGTGATGTATACGCCGGAGGGCAAGAGCAGTTCTTC. The chain carries TRBV24-1 and TRBJ2-1; the D gene is possibly TRBD2 (6 bases). The germline gives CDR1 KGHDR, CDR2 SFDVKD. V lost 3 bases and J 10 bases, leaving 18 bases between the germline ends. This CDR3 region has 15 residues.

V is TRBV6-5 and J is TRBJ2-6; no clear D. The ends were cut back, 5 bases at V and 4 bases at J, with 15 bases in the middle. Germline V CDR1 and CDR2: MNHEY, SVGAGI. This CDR3 region has 16 residues. CDR3 region: CASSPLRSSGANVLTF. The DNA of the CDR3 is TGTGCCAGCAGTCCTTTAAGGAGCAGCGGGGCCAACGTCCTGACTTTC.

The chain couples TRBV7-2 to TRBJ2-1, with a weak D call TRBD1 (7 bases). The CDR3 sequence is 16 residues long. Germline assignment: CDR1 SGHTA and CDR2 FQGNSA. V was pared by 5 bases and J by 1 base, with 15 bases between. The CDR3 spells CASSRPAGGSYNEQFF. In DNA form, the CDR3 reads TGTGCCAGCAGCCGGCCAGCAGGGGGGTCCTACAATGAGCAGTTCTTC.

This clonotype was detected ten times or more. V and J are TRBV7-9 and TRBJ1-1; weak D call: TRBD1 (6 bases). Germline loops: CDR1 SEHNR, CDR2 FQNEAQ (reference sequence). The CDR3 consists of 13 residues. Between the trimmed V and J ends, which lost 5 bases and 3 bases, there was a span of 10 bases. This CDR3 reads CASSRGVDTEAFF. In DNA, the CDR3 is TGTGCCAGCAGCAGGGGGGTAGACACTGAAGCTTTCTTT.

This clonotype was observed a few times. V is TRBV7-2 and J is TRBJ2-1, with TRBD1 matching 8 bases. CDR1 is SGHTA, CDR2 FQGNSA, per germline. V gave up 3 bases and J gave up 4 bases; unmatched junction bases: 8. This CDR3 has 16 amino acids. This CDR3 reads CASSFGTGVRYNEQFF. In nucleotides, the CDR3 is TGTGCCAGCAGCTTTGGGACAGGCGTAAGGTACAATGAGCAGTTCTTC.